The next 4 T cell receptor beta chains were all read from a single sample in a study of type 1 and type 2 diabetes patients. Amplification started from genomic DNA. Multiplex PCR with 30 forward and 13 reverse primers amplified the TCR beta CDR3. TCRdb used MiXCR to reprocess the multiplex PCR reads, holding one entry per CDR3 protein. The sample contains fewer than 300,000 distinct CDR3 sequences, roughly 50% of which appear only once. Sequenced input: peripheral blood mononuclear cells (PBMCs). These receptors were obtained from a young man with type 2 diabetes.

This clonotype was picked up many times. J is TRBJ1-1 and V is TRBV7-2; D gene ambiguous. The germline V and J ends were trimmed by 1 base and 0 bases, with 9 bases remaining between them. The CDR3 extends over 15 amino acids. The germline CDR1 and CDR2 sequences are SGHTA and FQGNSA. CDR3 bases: TGTGCCAGCAGCTTAGGGCAACAGCTGAACACTGAAGCTTTCTTT. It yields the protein CASSLGQQLNTEAFF.

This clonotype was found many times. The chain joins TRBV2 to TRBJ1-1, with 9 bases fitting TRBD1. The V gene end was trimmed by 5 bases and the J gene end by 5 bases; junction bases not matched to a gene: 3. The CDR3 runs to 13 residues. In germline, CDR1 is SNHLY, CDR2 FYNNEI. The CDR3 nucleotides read TGTGCCAGCAGTAACAGGGGGCGAACTGAAGCTTTCTTT. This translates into CASSNRGRTEAFF.

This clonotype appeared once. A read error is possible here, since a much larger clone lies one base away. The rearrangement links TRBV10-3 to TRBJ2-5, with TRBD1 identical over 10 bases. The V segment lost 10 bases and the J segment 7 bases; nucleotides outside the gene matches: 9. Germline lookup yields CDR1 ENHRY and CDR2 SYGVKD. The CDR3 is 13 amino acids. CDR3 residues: CATTGQGIGTQYF. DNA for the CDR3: TGTGCCACCACGGGACAGGGGATTGGGACCCAGTACTTC.

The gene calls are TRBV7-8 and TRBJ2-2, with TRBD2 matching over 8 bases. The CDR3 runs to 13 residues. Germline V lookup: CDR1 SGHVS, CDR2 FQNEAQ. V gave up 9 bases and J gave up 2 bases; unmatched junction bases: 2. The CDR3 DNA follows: TGTGCCAGTGGGACTAGTAACACCGGGGAGCTGTTTTTT. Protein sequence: CASGTSNTGELFF.